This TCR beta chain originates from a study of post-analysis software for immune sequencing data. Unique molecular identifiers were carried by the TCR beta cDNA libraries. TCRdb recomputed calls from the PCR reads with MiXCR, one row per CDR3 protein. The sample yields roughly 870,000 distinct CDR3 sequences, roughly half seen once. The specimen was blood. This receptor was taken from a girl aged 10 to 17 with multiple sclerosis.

CDR3 region: CASSPPGGRGDTQYF. The CDR3 nucleotides read TGTGCCAGCAGCCCACCGGGCGGGAGGGGAGATACGCAGTATTTT. This sequence joins TRBV7-2 and TRBJ2-3, with 9 positions matching TRBD2. Per germline, CDR1 SGHTA and CDR2 FQGNSA. V dropped 5 bases and J dropped 5; count of bases not matched to a gene: 8. The CDR3 contains 15 residues.